This T cell receptor beta chain appears in the sequencing data of a study of blood T cells in healthy people across ages. Regarding the study as a whole: Versus aged donors, long-lived donors had higher diversity and more naive CD4+ cells. Measured against age, TCR beta diversity per million T cells decreased in a roughly linear manner.

Using a J-beta primer mix together with a sample-barcoded 5' primer, a second PCR was run for roughly 6 to 11 cycles. Each TCR beta cDNA got a 12-nucleotide random molecular identifier. Each sample provided no less than 3 million CDR3-containing paired-end reads. TCRdb re-called the 5' RACE reads with MiXCR, one entry per CDR3 protein. The sample contains roughly 790,000 distinct CDR3 sequences, 40% to 45% of which appear only once. Germline V CDR1 and CDR2: SQVTM, ANQGSEA. CDR3 length: 12 amino acids. The V gene lost 7 bases and the J gene lost 0 bases, with 8 bases spanning the gap. This clonotype was detected ten times or more. Its antigen is undetermined.

The sample taken for sequencing was blood. This rearrangement joins TRBV29-1 to TRBJ2-3; D ambiguous. The receptor's source is a woman in her fifties or sixties in good health. CDR3 sequence (DNA): TGCAGCGGTGTATCGAGCACAGATACGCAGTATTTT. Protein product: CSGVSSTDTQYF.